These 13 T cell receptor beta chains were sequenced from one sample in a study of monozygotic twins with inflammatory bowel disease. One entry per CDR3 protein, without DNA, is what TCRdb gives after re-calling the 5' RACE reads. In all, the sample yields 300,000 to 350,000 distinct CDR3 sequences. What was sequenced was blood. These receptor sequences come from a human donor with ulcerative colitis or Crohn's disease, or a healthy co-twin of an affected twin (not recorded which).

The chain links TRBV5-4 to TRBJ2-1; the TRBD2 assignment by TCRdb is unverifiable without DNA. Germline CDR1 SGHNT, CDR2 YYREEE (reference sequence). CDR3 length: 16 residues. CDR3 sequence reads: CASSPGTSGPYNEQFF.

This chain links TRBV11-2 with TRBJ1-1. CDR1 SGHAT and CDR2 FQNNGV come from the germline V gene. The CDR3 contains 14 residues. The CDR3 sequence is CASSLDLGETEAFF.

The chain has TRBV9 and TRBJ2-1; the TRBD2 assignment by TCRdb is unverifiable without DNA. CDR3 length: 15 residues. Germline V gene data show CDR1 as SGDLS and CDR2 as YYNGEE. CDR3 residues: CASSAGLAGGGEQFF.

The chain recombines TRBV28 with TRBJ1-4. Germline V lookup: CDR1 MDHEN, CDR2 SYDVKM. The CDR3 sequence is 13 residues long. The CDR3 sequence is CASSSREWEKLFF.

The V gene is TRBV5-1, the J gene TRBJ2-2; there is no DNA to check the TCRdb D call of TRBD1. This CDR3 is 15 amino acids long. CDR1 SGHRS and CDR2 YFSETQ come from the germline V gene. CDR3 sequence reads: CASSYDGQGPGELFF.

The rearrangement joins TRBV28 to TRBJ1-2. CDR1 is MDHEN and CDR2 is SYDVKM in the germline V gene. This CDR3 is 12 amino acids long. The CDR3 is CASSLNSGFRTF.

This chain joins TRBV4-3 and TRBJ1-6. In germline, CDR1 is LGHNA, CDR2 YSLEER. This CDR3 comprises 17 residues. Here the CDR3 reads CASSPVEAGRNNSPLHF.

V and J are TRBV7-9 and TRBJ2-1. Per the germline V gene, CDR1 is SEHNR and CDR2 is FQNEAQ (reference sequence). This CDR3 has 13 amino acids. CDR3 amino acids: CASSLGRVNEQFF.

The chain has TRBV5-6 and TRBJ1-2. Germline CDR1 SGHDT, CDR2 YYEEEE. The CDR3 contains 12 residues. CDR3 sequence: CASSPDRFGYTF.

V is TRBV7-8 and J is TRBJ2-5; as DNA is missing, the TRBD1 call by TCRdb cannot be tested. Per germline, CDR1 SGHVS and CDR2 FQNEAQ. The CDR3 covers 14 residues. CDR3 in amino acids: CASSLTAPQETQYF. The variable domain in full, with the rest retrieved from reference TRBV7-8 and TRBJ2-5, is GAGVSQSPRYKVAKRGQDVALRCDPISGHVSLFWYQQALGQGPEFLTYFQNEAQLDKSGLPSDRFFAERPEGSVSTLKIQRTQQEDSAVYLCASSLTAPQETQYFGPGTRLLVL.

This chain uses TRBV2 with TRBJ2-7; absent DNA, TCRdb's TRBD2 call cannot be checked. This CDR3 comprises 14 residues. Germline CDR1 SNHLY, CDR2 FYNNEI. The CDR3: CASRQGLWAYEQYF.

The gene calls are TRBV5-5 and TRBJ2-1; TCRdb returns TRBD1, unconfirmable since there is no DNA. Germline V lookup: CDR1 SGHKS, CDR2 YYEKEE (reference sequence). This CDR3 is 16 amino acids long. The CDR3 sequence is CASSLALGQGSNEQFF. Complete variable domain (other parts from reference TRBV5-5 and TRBJ2-1): DAGVTQSPTHLIKTRGQQVTLRCSPISGHKSVSWYQQVLGQGPQFIFQYYEKEERGRGNFPDRFSARQFPNYSSELNVNALLLGDSALYLCASSLALGQGSNEQFFGPGTRLTVL.

CDR3 sequence reads: CASSLHNPNTGELFF. V gene TRBV18 combines with J gene TRBJ2-2. The CDR3 covers 15 residues. Germline V gene sequence: CDR1 KGHSH, CDR2 LQKENI.